The source of this T cell receptor (beta chain) is a study of OX40 agonist ivuxolimab in advanced cancers. Here immunoSEQ multiplex PCR was the method, and the copy in TCRdb shows in-frame clones only, minus some. The sample contains around 77,000 clones, 85% of which appear only once. Per the germline V gene, CDR1 is SGDLS and CDR2 is YYNGEE. The V gene lost 0 bases and the J gene lost 1 base, with 8 bases spanning the gap. The CDR3 sequence is 15 residues long. Sequenced here: CD4+ or CD8+ T cells sorted from blood, sampled in a trial of the OX40 agonist ivuxolimab. This receptor was obtained from an adult with an advanced solid tumor such as melanoma, head and neck, liver or kidney cancer. This chain links TRBV9 with TRBJ2-1; D possibly corresponds to TRBD2 (6 bases). DNA of the CDR3: TGTGCCAGCAGCGTAGACGGGGGTTCCTACAATGAGCAGTTCTTC. Translated: CASSVDGGSYNEQFF.